These 29 T cell receptor beta chains share one sample of origin, sequenced in a study of spatial heterogeneity in lung cancer. Each CDR3 protein gets one entry after TCRdb re-called the 5' RACE reads with MiXCR. The profile shows 10,000 to 15,000 distinct CDR3 sequences, approximately 6.2% of them singletons. Time point defined: sample taken at primary tumor resection. Whole RNA, which was extracted from tumor, nontumor lung tissue or frozen PBMC, was sequenced without any cell sorting. Here the sequenced sample was normal lung tissue next to the tumor, taken at surgery. These receptors originate from a male donor with early-stage non-small cell lung cancer.

This clonotype came up many times. This beta chain lies outside the target of a library built for alpha chains; its clone size means little. The gene calls are TRBV20-1 and TRBJ1-2, with D possibly matching TRBD1 (5 bases). CDR3 length equals 14 residues. V dropped 0 bases and J dropped 5 bases, with 13 bases sitting between them. The germline gives CDR1 DFQATT, CDR2 SNEGSKA (reference sequence). The CDR3 DNA is TGCAGTGCTAGAGATCCGGAGGGGCATTATGGCTACACCTTC. Translating it yields CSARDPEGHYGYTF.

This clonotype occurred many times. The library was prepared for alpha chains; this beta chain is a stray read, so its frequency means little. The chain has TRBV18 and TRBJ1-1, with D hard to call. Germline CDR1 and CDR2: KGHSH and LQKENI. This CDR3 has 13 residues. V was trimmed by 3 bases and J by 3 bases, leaving 8 bases between them. Here the CDR3 reads CASSPEVDTEAFF. CDR3 sequence (DNA): TGTGCCAGCTCACCGGAAGTAGACACTGAAGCTTTCTTT.

This clonotype was observed many times. As an off-target read in a library built for alpha chains, this beta chain has a frequency of little significance. V gene TRBV6-2 or TRBV6-3 combines with J gene TRBJ1-1; the D is unclear. V was shortened by 6 bases and J by 6 bases, with 17 bases between the two germline ends. The CDR3 extends over 14 amino acids. Germline CDR1 is MNHEY and CDR2 is SVGEGT. The DNA for the CDR3 is TGTGCCAGCAGCTACGGGTTTGAGGCGGCTGAAGCTTTCTTT. Protein product: CASSYGFEAAEAFF.

This clonotype was seen ten or more times. Little can be read into the size of this beta chain, an off-target read in a library designed for alpha chains. The chain employs TRBV29-1 and TRBJ2-7; D call uncertain. Germline V gives CDR1 SQVTM, CDR2 ANQGSEA. With 7 bases removed from V and 7 bases from J, the gap between germline ends came to 20 bases. The CDR3 loop spans 13 amino acids. The CDR3 loop is CSGALALDVEQYF. CDR3 DNA: TGCAGCGGAGCCTTGGCCCTGGACGTAGAGCAGTACTTC.

This clonotype was seen repeatedly, ten times or more. This beta chain is a stray sequence in a library constructed for alpha chains; its clone size is not meaningful. The rearrangement uses TRBV6-6 and TRBJ1-1; D is ambiguous. V was clipped by 1 base and J by 0 bases, with 12 bases between them. The germline gives CDR1 MNHNY, CDR2 SVGAGI (reference sequence). The CDR3 has 16 residues. The CDR3 DNA follows: TGTGCCAGCAGTTACTTCCGGGATAGGGTGAACACTGAAGCTTTCTTT. This sequence encodes CASSYFRDRVNTEAFF.

This clonotype was observed a handful of times. This beta chain is a stray read from a library made for alpha chains; its abundance is not meaningful. The V gene is TRBV6-2 or TRBV6-3, the J gene TRBJ1-5; D possibly corresponds to TRBD1 (6 bases). Per the germline V gene, CDR1 is MNHEY and CDR2 is SVGEGT. The CDR3 extends over 15 amino acids. With 2 bases removed from V and 3 bases from J, the gap between germline ends came to 11 bases. The CDR3 region is CASSYAGAFNQPQHF. The CDR3 DNA follows: TGTGCCAGCAGTTACGCGGGGGCTTTCAATCAGCCCCAGCATTTT.

This clonotype showed up many times. Because the library targeted alpha chains, this beta chain is an off-target read whose size means little. The chain uses TRBV21-1 and TRBJ2-5. TRBV21-1 corresponds to a pseudogene. The CDR3 length is 21 residues. The CDR3 bases are TGTGCCAGCCGCATAAGCGGGTCTAACCCTAAATCTCGGCCGGCCCAAGAGACCCAGTACTTC. Translated: CASRISGSNPKSRPAQETQYF.

This clonotype was observed many times. Little can be read into the size of this beta chain, an off-target read in a library designed for alpha chains. This CDR3 is CASSPTGGTYNEQFF. The CDR3, as DNA: TGTGCCAGCAGTCCGACAGGGGGAACCTACAATGAGCAGTTCTTC. The V call is TRBV5-4, the J call TRBJ2-1; 9 bases are shared with TRBD1. Germline CDR1 reads SGHNT; CDR2 reads YYREEE (reference sequence). The CDR3 is 15 amino acids. Trimming took 5 bases from V and 2 from J; bases not matched to a gene: 5.

As to this clonotype: This may come from a read error, since a much larger clone is one base off. With the library built for alpha chains, this beta chain is off target and its frequency is not meaningful. The chain combines TRBV12-3 or TRBV12-4 with TRBJ1-2, with D unclear. The CDR3 runs 13 residues. Trimming pared 7 bases from V and 3 bases from J, leaving 12 bases between. The CDR3 DNA is TGTGCCAGCAAAATGGGAGAGTACTATGGCTACACCTTC. As protein: CASKMGEYYGYTF.

Many counts were recorded for this clonotype. Found in a library prepared for alpha chains, this beta chain is an off-target read, and its abundance has little meaning. The rearrangement joins TRBV11-2 to TRBJ2-3; 12 nucleotides agree with TRBD2. The V and J ends lost 5 bases and 5 bases, in that order; junction bases with no gene match: 14. The CDR3 runs 18 residues. The germline CDR1 and CDR2 sequences are SGHAT and FQNNGV. The DNA for the CDR3 is TGTGCCAGCAGCCCCGGGATTCTAGCGGGAGGGCCGGGAGATACGCAGTATTTT. It codes for CASSPGILAGGPGDTQYF. Variable domain in full (rest from reference TRBV11-2 and TRBJ2-3): EAGVAQSPRYKIIEKRQSVAFWCNPISGHATLYWYQQILGQGPKLLIQFQNNGVVDDSQLPKDRFSAERLKGVDSTLKIQPAKLEDSAVYLCASSPGILAGGPGDTQYFGPGTRLTVL.

The sample holds many counts of this clonotype. This beta chain is an unintended read in a library built for alpha chains; its size means little. J is TRBJ2-1 and V is TRBV6-2 or TRBV6-3; TRBD2 aligns across 12 bases. The CDR3 consists of 17 residues. The V gene end was trimmed by 2 bases and the J gene end by 7 bases; junction bases not matched to a gene: 9. Per the germline V gene, CDR1 is MNHEY and CDR2 is SVGEGT. The CDR3 protein is CASSYTRLAGDLNEQFF. The CDR3 DNA reads TGTGCCAGCAGTTACACCAGACTAGCGGGAGACTTGAATGAGCAGTTCTTC.

This clonotype was recorded many times. This beta chain is a stray sequence in a library constructed for alpha chains; its clone size is not meaningful. This chain joins TRBV20-1 and TRBJ1-2; D perhaps matches TRBD1 (6 bases). The CDR3 contains 13 residues. Trimming pared 6 bases from V and 1 base from J, leaving 12 bases between. Looked up from germline, CDR1 is DFQATT and CDR2 is SNEGSKA (reference sequence). The CDR3 sequence is CSAQTGRNYGYTF. The DNA for the CDR3 is TGCAGTGCGCAGACAGGACGTAACTATGGCTACACCTTC.

This clonotype was recorded many times. This beta chain is a stray read from a library made for alpha chains; its abundance is not meaningful. V usage is TRBV2 and J usage is TRBJ2-7; a possible D gene is TRBD1 (6 bases). Germline V lookup: CDR1 SNHLY, CDR2 FYNNEI. The CDR3 length is 12 residues. Deletions cut 7 bases from V and 0 bases from J, with 7 bases between. The CDR3 DNA is TGTGCCAGCAACAGGGACTCCTACGAGCAGTACTTC. It is translated as CASNRDSYEQYF.

As concerns this clonotype: This beta chain is an off-target read within a library intended for alpha chains, so its frequency means little. This chain links TRBV5-1 with TRBJ1-6; a possible D gene is TRBD1 (5 bases). The CDR3 sequence is 17 residues long. V lost 3 bases and J 6 bases, leaving 19 bases between the germline ends. The germline V gene has CDR1 SGHRS and CDR2 YFSETQ. CDR3 DNA: TGCGCCAGCAGCTCCGGGACCGGAAAAACCTCTAATTCACCCCTCCACTTT. Translation gives CASSSGTGKTSNSPLHF.

The sample holds many counts of this clonotype. This beta chain is a stray read from a library made for alpha chains; its abundance is not meaningful. The chain joins TRBV7-6 to TRBJ2-7, with D maybe TRBD1 (5 bases). The CDR3 sequence is 15 residues long. In germline, CDR1 is SGHVS, CDR2 FNYEAQ. The V end lost 0 bases, the J end lost 0 bases, and 9 bases lay between the germline ends. The chain's CDR3 is CASSLAGEVSYEQYF. The CDR3 DNA is TGTGCCAGCAGCTTAGCAGGGGAAGTCTCCTACGAGCAGTACTTC.

This clonotype was picked up a small number of times. Its ends do not fully match the called genes, so a read error is possible. Within a library made for alpha chains, this beta chain is off target, and its count is uninformative. The chain combines TRBV2 with TRBJ2-7; no firm D call. There are 14 residues in the CDR3. CDR1 is SNHLY, CDR2 FYNNEI, per germline. The CDR3 sequence: CASSPRLGSNEQYF. The CDR3 DNA follows: TGTGCCAGCAGTCCCCGACTTGGCTCCAACGAGCAGTACTTC.

Ten or more counts support this clonotype. The library was prepared for alpha chains; this beta chain is a stray read, so its frequency means little. The chain uses TRBV7-2 and TRBJ1-1; a weak D match, TRBD1 (5 bases). The CDR3 runs 14 residues. The germline V gene has CDR1 SGHTA and CDR2 FQGNSA. V lost 2 bases and J lost 5, with 12 bases in between. The CDR3 DNA reads as TGTGCCAGCAGCTTATTACCCGGGGGGACTGAAGCTTTCTTT. Translated, it gives CASSLLPGGTEAFF.

This clonotype was seen at least ten times. The library was designed around alpha chains, so this beta chain is a stray read whose abundance carries little weight. V and J are TRBV7-2 and TRBJ2-7; no definite D call. The CDR3 is 12 amino acids. In germline, CDR1 is SGHTA, CDR2 FQGNSA. The V end was cut by 3 bases, the J end by 2 bases, with 5 bases between. The CDR3 sequence: CASSFSTYEQYF. The CDR3 nucleotides are TGTGCCAGCAGCTTTTCTACCTACGAGCAGTACTTC.

For this clonotype: This beta chain is a stray read from a library made for alpha chains; its abundance is not meaningful. V usage is TRBV6-5 and J usage is TRBJ1-3, with D possibly matching TRBD1 (5 bases). The CDR3 extends over 17 amino acids. CDR1 and CDR2 (germline): MNHEY, SVGAGI. Trimming stripped 0 bases from V and 0 bases from J, with 12 bases between. The CDR3 region is CASSYSMTASSGNTIYF. CDR3 coding DNA: TGTGCCAGCAGTTACTCGATGACAGCGAGCTCTGGAAACACCATATATTTT.

This clonotype was counted at least ten times. Within a library made for alpha chains, this beta chain is off target, and its count is uninformative. The rearrangement joins TRBV20-1 to TRBJ1-4; D is ambiguous. Germline V lookup: CDR1 DFQATT, CDR2 SNEGSKA (reference sequence). This CDR3 contains 15 residues. Trimming stripped 0 bases from V and 0 bases from J, with 8 bases between. CDR3 loop: CSARDPRPTNEKLFF. In DNA form, the CDR3 reads TGCAGTGCTAGAGATCCGCGGCCAACTAATGAAAAACTGTTTTTT.

The sample holds many counts of this clonotype. For a library built for alpha chains, this beta chain is a stray read; little rests on its size. The chain has TRBV7-9 and TRBJ2-2; 7 positions match TRBD2. The trim removed 5 bases at V and 1 base at J, leaving 4 bases unmatched. The CDR3 has 15 amino acids. Per the germline V gene, CDR1 is SEHNR and CDR2 is FQNEAQ (reference sequence). CDR3 coding DNA: TGTGCCAGCAGCGGTTCTAGCGGGAACACCGGGGAGCTGTTTTTT. Its translation is CASSGSSGNTGELFF.

In this sample, this clonotype is medium-sized. This beta chain was picked up by a library intended for alpha chains and is off target, so its count carries little meaning. V and J are TRBV7-2 and TRBJ2-1; 7 bases fit TRBD1. With V trimmed by 5 bases and J by 5 bases, 18 bases remained unmatched. The V gene's germline CDR1 is SGHTA and CDR2 FQGNSA. CDR3 length equals 18 residues. The CDR3 coding sequence is TGTGCCAGCAGCCTGCGACAGGGTGTGACGCGGTCGGACAATGAGCAGTTCTTC. Translating it yields CASSLRQGVTRSDNEQFF.

This clonotype was observed many times. This beta chain came through as a stray read in a library set up for alpha chains, and its size says little. The rearrangement links TRBV29-1 to TRBJ1-2; the match to TRBD1 covers 7 bases. The V segment lost 6 bases and the J segment 4 bases; nucleotides outside the gene matches: 2. CDR1 is SQVTM, CDR2 ANQGSEA, per germline. CDR3 size: 11 residues. The CDR3 region has the DNA TGCAGCGTAGGGGGCACCTATGGCTACACCTTC. This translates into CSVGGTYGYTF.

This clonotype was observed a few times. A library made for alpha chains picked up this beta chain off target, so its size means little. The rearrangement joins TRBV29-1 to TRBJ2-7; 10 nucleotides agree with TRBD2. The CDR3 is 14 residues long. CDR1 is SQVTM and CDR2 is ANQGSEA in the germline V gene. J lost 5 bases, V lost 4 bases, and 8 bases had no gene match. The DNA for the CDR3 is TGCAGCGTTGTTAAGGGACTAGCGAGGAACGAGCAGTACTTC. Translation: CSVVKGLARNEQYF.

This clonotype is termed medium-sized. The library was designed around alpha chains, so this beta chain is a stray read whose abundance carries little weight. J is TRBJ2-2 and V is TRBV7-9, with D possibly matching TRBD2 (6 bases). In germline, CDR1 is SEHNR, CDR2 FQNEAQ (reference sequence). CDR3 length: 16 residues. V lost 1 base, J lost 5 bases, and 14 bases lay in between. The CDR3 here is CASSLGPGVGTGELFF. CDR3 sequence (DNA): TGTGCCAGCAGCTTAGGTCCGGGAGTAGGGACCGGGGAGCTGTTTTTT.

This clonotype was recorded at least ten times. In a library made to pick up alpha chains, this beta chain is a stray read with a size that means little. The chain uses TRBV20-1 and TRBJ2-7; D is unresolved. Deletions cut 3 bases from V and 0 bases from J, with 15 bases between. This CDR3 is built from 15 residues. From germline, CDR1 is DFQATT and CDR2 SNEGSKA (reference sequence). The CDR3 coding sequence is TGCAGTGCTAGGGTGGGTTCCTTCAGCTCCTACGAGCAGTACTTC. Its protein product is CSARVGSFSSYEQYF.

This clonotype has at least ten counts. This beta chain turned up in a library designed for alpha chains; as an off-target read, its abundance says little. The chain combines TRBV5-6 with TRBJ1-2; D may be TRBD1 (5 bases). The CDR3 runs to 13 residues. Germline assignment: CDR1 SGHDT and CDR2 YYEEEE. V lost 4 bases, J lost 8 bases, and 15 bases lay in between. CDR3 residues: CASSRTREEGYTF. In DNA form, the CDR3 reads TGTGCCAGCAGCCGAACCAGGGAGGAAGGCTACACCTTC.

This clonotype came up a few times. This beta chain is a stray sequence in a library constructed for alpha chains; its clone size is not meaningful. The rearrangement links TRBV12-3 or TRBV12-4 to TRBJ2-2; 8 nucleotides line up with TRBD2. The CDR3 is 15 amino acids. After removal of 5 bases from V and 7 bases from J, the junction contained 9 bases not matched to a gene. CDR3: CASSPGLAPGGELFF. CDR3 DNA: TGTGCCAGCAGTCCCGGACTAGCCCCGGGCGGGGAGCTGTTTTTT.

Judged by abundance, this clonotype is medium-sized. The library was prepared for alpha chains; this beta chain is a stray read, so its frequency means little. This rearrangement joins TRBV2 to TRBJ2-3; D may be TRBD2 (5 bases). Trimming cost V 6 bases and J 4 bases, with 14 bases left between them. Germline values: CDR1 SNHLY, CDR2 FYNNEI. This CDR3 is 14 amino acids long. This chain's CDR3 is CASRARSSADTQYF. DNA of the CDR3: TGTGCCAGCAGAGCGAGGAGTAGCGCAGATACGCAGTATTTT.